This T cell receptor (beta chain) was profiled in a study of graft-versus-host responses after intestinal transplantation. In the study overall: Recipients underwent multivisceral, liver-intestinal, or isolated intestinal transplants. Recipients were all induced with anti-thymocyte globulin, then given tacrolimus and steroids for about 3 years.

Assay used: immunoSEQ multiplex PCR; TCRdb lists only in-frame clones, some missing. The sample records approximately 88,000 clones, 85% to 95% being singletons. Details on this clone: The antigen is undetermined.

With 5 bases clipped from V and 4 bases from J, the junction kept 11 bases outside the gene matches. Germline values: CDR1 SGHAT, CDR2 FQNNGV. The CDR3 spans 16 residues. Notes on the study in general: GvH clones occurred in recipient marrow; some first appeared in ileum or blood. Subjects displaying graft-donor T cell macrochimerism possessed elevated graft-versus-host to host-versus-graft clonal ratios inside allografts.

This clonotype was sampled from a human donor who was the organ donor for an intestinal transplant. The specimen was unstimulated CD4+ T cells sorted from spleen or lymph node cells, collected before transplant. This rearrangement joins TRBV11-2 to TRBJ1-2, with TRBD1 matching 9 bases. CDR3 region: CASSRIRTGDSYGYTF. CDR3 DNA sequence: TGTGCCAGCAGCCGAATACGGACAGGGGATTCCTATGGCTACACCTTC.